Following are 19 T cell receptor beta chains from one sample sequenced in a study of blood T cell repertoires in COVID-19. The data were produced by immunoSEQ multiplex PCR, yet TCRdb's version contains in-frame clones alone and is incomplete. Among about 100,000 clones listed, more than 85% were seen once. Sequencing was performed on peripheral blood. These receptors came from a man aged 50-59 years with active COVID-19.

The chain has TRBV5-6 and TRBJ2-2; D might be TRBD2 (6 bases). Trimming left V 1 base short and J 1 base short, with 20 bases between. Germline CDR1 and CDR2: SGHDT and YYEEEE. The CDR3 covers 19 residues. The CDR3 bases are TGTGCCAGCAGCTTGTGGGGAATTTTAAAGGGAGGGAACACCGGGGAGCTGTTTTTT. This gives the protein CASSLWGILKGGNTGELFF.

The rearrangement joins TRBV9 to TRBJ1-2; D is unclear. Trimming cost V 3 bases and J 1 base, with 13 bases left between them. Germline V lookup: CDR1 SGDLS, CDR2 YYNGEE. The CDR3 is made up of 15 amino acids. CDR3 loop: CASSAASGVNYGYTF. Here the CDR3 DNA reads TGTGCCAGCAGCGCAGCCTCCGGGGTTAACTATGGCTACACCTTC.

The DNA for the CDR3 is TGTGCCAGCAGCTTGAGGAGTGAGGGTGAAAAACTGTTTTTT. Protein: CASSLRSEGEKLFF. The genes are TRBV5-4 and TRBJ1-4, with no clear D. The CDR3 is made up of 14 amino acids. V was clipped by 1 base and J by 7 bases, with 11 bases between them. The germline V gene has CDR1 SGHNT and CDR2 YYREEE (reference sequence). Full variable domain (rest looked up from reference TRBV5-4 and TRBJ1-4): ETGVTQSPTHLIKTRGQQVTLRCSSQSGHNTVSWYQQALGQGPQFIFQYYREEENGRGNFPPRFSGLQFPNYSSELNVNALELDDSALYLCASSLRSEGEKLFFGSGTQLSVL.

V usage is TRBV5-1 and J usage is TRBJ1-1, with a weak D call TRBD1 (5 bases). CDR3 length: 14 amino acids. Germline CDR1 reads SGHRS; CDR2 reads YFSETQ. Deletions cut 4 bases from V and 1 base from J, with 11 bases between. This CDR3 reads CASSPSTGNTEAFF. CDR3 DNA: TGCGCCAGCAGCCCCAGTACAGGGAACACTGAAGCTTTCTTT.

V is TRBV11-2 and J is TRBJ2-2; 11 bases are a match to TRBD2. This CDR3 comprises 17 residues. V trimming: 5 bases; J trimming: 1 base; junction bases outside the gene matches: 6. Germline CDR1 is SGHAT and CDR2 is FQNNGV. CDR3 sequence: CASSPPGLAGNTGELFF. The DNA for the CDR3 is TGTGCCAGCAGCCCCCCTGGACTAGCGGGGAACACCGGGGAGCTGTTTTTT.

CDR3 bases: TGTGCCACCAGTGATATCCCCTCTTACGAGCAGTACGTC. Protein: CATSDIPSYEQYV. V gene TRBV24-1 combines with J gene TRBJ2-7; no reliable D call. Germline CDR1 is KGHDR and CDR2 is SFDVKD. Trimming took 3 bases from V and 4 from J, leaving 9 bases between them. The CDR3 consists of 13 residues.

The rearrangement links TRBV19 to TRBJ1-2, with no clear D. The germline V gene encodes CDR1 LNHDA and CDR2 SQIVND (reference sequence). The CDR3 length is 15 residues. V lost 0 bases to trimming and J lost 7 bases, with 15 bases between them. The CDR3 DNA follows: TGTGCCAGTAGTATAGATCGCCCGGGGTCGGCTGGCTACACCTTC. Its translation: CASSIDRPGSAGYTF.

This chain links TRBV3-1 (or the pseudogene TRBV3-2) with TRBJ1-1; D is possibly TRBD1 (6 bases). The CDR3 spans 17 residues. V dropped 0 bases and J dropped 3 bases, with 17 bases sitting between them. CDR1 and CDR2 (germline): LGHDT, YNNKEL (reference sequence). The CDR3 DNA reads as TGTGCCAGCAGCCAAGATCCGTTTGGGGGCTGGGACACTGAAGCTTTCTTT. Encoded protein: CASSQDPFGGWDTEAFF.

The CDR3 DNA reads TGTGCCAGCGGGGCAGGACTACCCCCCTCCTACGAGCAGTACTTC. Its protein is CASGAGLPPSYEQYF. V is TRBV5-4 and J is TRBJ2-7; D is possibly TRBD2 (6 bases). Germline CDR1 SGHNT, CDR2 YYREEE (reference sequence). The CDR3 has 15 amino acids. V dropped 7 bases and J dropped 0 bases, with 17 bases sitting between them.

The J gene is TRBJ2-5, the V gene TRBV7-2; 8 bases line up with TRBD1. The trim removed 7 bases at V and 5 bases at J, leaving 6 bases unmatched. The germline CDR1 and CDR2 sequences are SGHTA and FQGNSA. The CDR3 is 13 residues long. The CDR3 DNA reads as TGTGCCAGCACCCTACAGGGGGTGGAGACCCAGTACTTC. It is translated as CASTLQGVETQYF. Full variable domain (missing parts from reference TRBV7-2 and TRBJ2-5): GAGVSQSPSNKVTEKGKDVELRCDPISGHTALYWYRQSLGQGLEFLIYFQGNSAPDKSGLPSDRFSAERTGGSVSTLTIQRTQQEDSAVYLCASTLQGVETQYFGPGTRLLVL.

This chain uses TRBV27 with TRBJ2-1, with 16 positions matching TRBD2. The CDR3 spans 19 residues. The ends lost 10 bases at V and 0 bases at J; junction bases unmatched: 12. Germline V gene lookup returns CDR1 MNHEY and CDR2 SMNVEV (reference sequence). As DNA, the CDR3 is TGTGCCACCAGACGACAGGGACTAGCGGGAGGGAGCTCCTACAATGAGCAGTTCTTC. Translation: CATRRQGLAGGSSYNEQFF.

The CDR3 nucleotides read TGTGCCAGCTCATCGACCGGGACAGGGGGCGTTGTGATATCAGATACGCAGTATTTT. Its translation: CASSSTGTGGVVISDTQYF. The V gene is TRBV18, the J gene TRBJ2-3, with 12 bases fitting TRBD1. CDR1 is KGHSH, CDR2 LQKENI, per germline. V dropped 5 bases and J dropped 4; count of bases not matched to a gene: 16. The CDR3 extends over 19 amino acids.

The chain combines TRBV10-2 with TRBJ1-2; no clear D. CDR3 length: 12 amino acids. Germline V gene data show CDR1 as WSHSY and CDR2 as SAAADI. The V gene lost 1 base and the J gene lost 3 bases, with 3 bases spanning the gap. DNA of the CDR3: TGCGCCAGCAGTGAGTTAGACTATGGCTACACCTTC. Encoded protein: CASSELDYGYTF.

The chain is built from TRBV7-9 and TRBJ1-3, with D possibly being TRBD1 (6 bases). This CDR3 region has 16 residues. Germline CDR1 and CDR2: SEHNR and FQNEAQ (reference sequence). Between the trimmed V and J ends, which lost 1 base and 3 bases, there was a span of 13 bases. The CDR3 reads CASSLVPGTLGNTIYF. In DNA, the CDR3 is TGTGCCAGCAGCTTAGTCCCGGGGACACTTGGAAACACCATATATTTT.

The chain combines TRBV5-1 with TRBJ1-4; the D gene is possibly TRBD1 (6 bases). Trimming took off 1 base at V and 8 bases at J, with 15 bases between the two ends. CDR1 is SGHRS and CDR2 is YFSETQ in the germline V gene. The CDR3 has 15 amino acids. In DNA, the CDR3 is TGCGCCAGCAGCTTGTCTCCAGGGGAAGGGGAAAAACTGTTTTTT. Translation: CASSLSPGEGEKLFF.

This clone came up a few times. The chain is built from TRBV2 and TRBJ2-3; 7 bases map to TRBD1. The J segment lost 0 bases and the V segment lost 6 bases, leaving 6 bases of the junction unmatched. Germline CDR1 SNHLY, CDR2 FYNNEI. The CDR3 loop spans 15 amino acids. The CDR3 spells CASRMGQLSTDTQYF. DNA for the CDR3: TGTGCCAGCAGGATGGGACAGTTGAGCACAGATACGCAGTATTTT.

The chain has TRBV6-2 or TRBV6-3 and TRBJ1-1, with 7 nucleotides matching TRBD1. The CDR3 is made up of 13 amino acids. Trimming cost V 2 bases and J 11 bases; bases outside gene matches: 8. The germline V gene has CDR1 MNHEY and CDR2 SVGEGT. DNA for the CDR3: TGTGCCAGCAGTTACCGACAGGGCGGCGCCGCTTTCTTT. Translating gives CASSYRQGGAAFF.

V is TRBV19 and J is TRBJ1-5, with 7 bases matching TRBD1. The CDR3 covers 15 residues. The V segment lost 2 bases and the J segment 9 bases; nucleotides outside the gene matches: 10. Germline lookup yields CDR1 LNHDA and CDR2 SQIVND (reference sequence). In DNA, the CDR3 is TGTGCCAGTAGTATACAGACAGGGACCGAGCTGCCCCAGCATTTT. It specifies CASSIQTGTELPQHF.

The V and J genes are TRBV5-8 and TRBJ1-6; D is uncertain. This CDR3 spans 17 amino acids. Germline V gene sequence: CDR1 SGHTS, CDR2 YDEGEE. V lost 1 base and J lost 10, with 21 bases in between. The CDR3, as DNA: TGTGCCAGCAGCTTGTGGGCAGGAACCAAGTTGGGCTCACCCCTCCACTTT. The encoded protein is CASSLWAGTKLGSPLHF.